This TCR beta chain comes out of a study of shared clonotypes between healthy human individuals. CDR3 size: 16 residues. Trimming took 6 bases from V and 2 from J, leaving 19 bases between them. Per germline, CDR1 MNHEY and CDR2 SMNVEV (reference sequence). Only CD45RO-negative cells positively selected for CCR7 counted as naive CD8 cells, so terminally differentiated effector memory CD45RA+ cells were excluded. Nashville, Tennessee was home to all donors, each a Caucasian adult. How the authors handled the data: Without quality scores, immunoSEQ junctional reads could not be filtered like full-length reads. Some clones are missing from TCRdb's copy, which holds only in-frame ones; the method was immunoSEQ multiplex PCR. V, J and clone size derive from that table, while D and trimming were established from the DNA sequence. The table has over 2 million clones, 85% to 95% seen once.

Sequencing was performed on naive CD8+ T cells sorted from blood. This chain uses TRBV27 with TRBJ1-1; D not resolved. This TCR was sampled from a man aged 18 to 30 in good health. This CDR3 is CASSLVSPFGNTEAFF. CDR3 bases: TGTGCCAGCAGCCTCGTGAGCCCCTTCGGAAACACTGAAGCTTTCTTT.